The 28 T cell receptor beta chains presented below share a single source sample, sequenced in a study of circulating and synovial CD4+ cells in juvenile arthritis. Data came from immunoSEQ multiplex PCR; TCRdb stores just in-frame clones and leaves some out. The data hold over 11,000 clones, with 75% to 90% observed a single time. The sample consisted of CD4+ T cells from synovial fluid. These receptors were collected from a human patient with juvenile idiopathic arthritis. Some clones in this sample may be carry-over from other donors' samples.

This chain links TRBV28 with TRBJ2-1; unclear D gene. V dropped 3 bases and J dropped 4 bases, with 19 bases sitting between them. The CDR3 contains 17 residues. Germline-derived CDR1 and CDR2 are MDHEN and SYDVKM. CDR3 sequence: CASSFQVVSRRYNEQFF. The CDR3 nucleotides read TGTGCCAGCAGTTTTCAGGTAGTATCCCGACGTTACAATGAGCAGTTCTTC.

The chain has TRBV5-1 and TRBJ2-7, with 9 bases lining up with TRBD1. The germline V gene has CDR1 SGHRS and CDR2 YFSETQ. After removal of 3 bases from V and 4 bases from J, the junction contained 2 bases not matched to a gene. The CDR3 length is 13 residues. The CDR3: CASSSGTGYEQYF. As DNA, the CDR3 is TGCGCCAGCAGCTCCGGGACAGGGTACGAGCAGTACTTC.

This clone came up a few times. The chain is built from TRBV18 and TRBJ1-5; the D gene is possibly TRBD1 (5 bases). This CDR3 has 15 residues. The germline CDR1 and CDR2 sequences are KGHSH and LQKENI. V dropped 2 bases and J dropped 6 bases, with 14 bases sitting between them. The CDR3 coding sequence is TGTGCCAGCTCACCAGAAGGGGCGGGAGGTCAGCCCCAGCATTTT. This gives the protein CASSPEGAGGQPQHF.

The V call is TRBV6-5, the J call TRBJ1-2, with D tentatively TRBD1 (5 bases). The CDR3 contains 15 residues. Trimming took 5 bases from V and 4 from J, leaving 17 bases between them. Germline loops: CDR1 MNHEY, CDR2 SVGAGI. The DNA for the CDR3 is TGTGCCAGCAGTCCACCCTTCGACAGACCCTATGGCTACACCTTC. It translates to CASSPPFDRPYGYTF.

V usage is TRBV2 and J usage is TRBJ2-3; 7 bases align to TRBD2. V lost 8 bases, J lost 4 bases, and 9 bases stayed unmatched. The CDR3 loop spans 14 amino acids. Germline V gives CDR1 SNHLY, CDR2 FYNNEI. The CDR3 loop reads CASRTSPLPDTQYF. In nucleotides, the CDR3 is TGTGCCAGCCGGACTAGTCCTCTCCCAGATACGCAGTATTTT.

Regarding this clone: Relative to the germline gene, one junction end is altered; a read error may explain this. The chain has TRBV6-5 and TRBJ1-1; no firm D call. Per germline, CDR1 MNHEY and CDR2 SVGAGI. The CDR3 length is 16 residues. CDR3 DNA sequence: TGTGCCTGCAGTTACTCGAAATCGGGGTACGGCACTGAAGCTTTCTTT. This gives the protein CACSYSKSGYGTEAFF.

The rearrangement uses TRBV7-8 and TRBJ2-3; 7 nucleotides line up with TRBD1. V dropped 1 base and J dropped 2; count of bases not matched to a gene: 9. The CDR3 loop spans 17 amino acids. CDR1 and CDR2 (germline): SGHVS, FQNEAQ. CDR3 sequence (DNA): TGTGCCAGCAGCTTAGAGGTTGGGACAGTGAACACAGATACGCAGTATTTT. It codes for CASSLEVGTVNTDTQYF.

V and J are TRBV10-3 and TRBJ2-2, with unresolved D. The CDR3 totals 15 residues. Trimming removed 0 bases from V and 7 bases from J, with 12 bases in between. In germline, CDR1 is ENHRY, CDR2 SYGVKD. The CDR3 DNA sequence: TGTGCCATCAGTGAGTCTACGAGGTTGGGCGGGGAGCTGTTTTTT. Amino acid sequence: CAISESTRLGGELFF.

This clone was seen a handful of times. The chain links TRBV5-1 to TRBJ2-7, with TRBD2 matching 8 bases. This CDR3 is built from 14 residues. J was trimmed by 3 bases and V by 4 bases; bases with no gene match: 6. Germline V CDR1 and CDR2: SGHRS, YFSETQ. The CDR3, as DNA: TGCGCCAGCAGCACGGGACTAGTAATCTACGAGCAGTACTTC. Protein product: CASSTGLVIYEQYF.

The V and J genes are TRBV6-1 and TRBJ1-4; D uncertain. The germline CDR1 and CDR2 sequences are MNHNS and SASEGT. Trimming pared 3 bases from V and 8 bases from J, leaving 13 bases between. The length of the CDR3 is 14 residues. This chain's CDR3 is CASSDRSPGEKLFF. CDR3 nucleotide sequence: TGTGCCAGCAGTGACCGTAGCCCGGGGGAAAAACTGTTTTTT.

The chain joins TRBV2 to TRBJ2-1; 8 bases match TRBD2. Germline CDR1 is SNHLY and CDR2 is FYNNEI. V trimming: 6 bases; J trimming: 0 bases; junction bases outside the gene matches: 1. The CDR3 is made up of 14 amino acids. The CDR3 DNA sequence: TGTGCCAGCAGGGCGGGGGGCTCCTACAATGAGCAGTTCTTC. Amino acids: CASRAGGSYNEQFF.

J is TRBJ2-1 and V is TRBV9, with D perhaps matching TRBD2 (6 bases). This CDR3 region has 15 residues. The V and J ends lost 2 bases and 0 bases respectively, with 9 bases between them. Germline CDR1 is SGDLS and CDR2 is YYNGEE. This CDR3 is CASSVGGASYNEQFF. In nucleotides, the CDR3 is TGTGCCAGCAGCGTTGGCGGGGCCTCCTACAATGAGCAGTTCTTC.

The rearrangement links TRBV18 to TRBJ2-7, with TRBD2 matching 8 bases. J gave up 2 bases and V 5 bases, and 5 bases lay outside the gene matches. The CDR3 contains 14 residues. Looked up from germline, CDR1 is KGHSH and CDR2 is LQKENI. CDR3: CASSTSGSAYEQYF. The CDR3 DNA follows: TGTGCCAGCTCAACTAGCGGATCTGCCTACGAGCAGTACTTC. Looking up the rest from reference TRBV18 and TRBJ2-7 gives the full variable domain: NAGVMQNPRHLVRRRGQEARLRCSPMKGHSHVYWYRQLPEEGLKFMVYLQKENIIDESGMPKERFSAEFPKEGPSILRIQQVVRGDSAAYFCASSTSGSAYEQYFGPGTRLTVT.

The chain links TRBV5-1 to TRBJ2-3, with D tentatively TRBD2 (6 bases). The V gene lost 0 bases and the J gene lost 5 bases, with 7 bases spanning the gap. Per germline, CDR1 SGHRS and CDR2 YFSETQ. The CDR3 covers 13 residues. CDR3 DNA sequence: TGCGCCAGCAGCTTGGAAGCGGGAGATACGCAGTATTTT. It encodes CASSLEAGDTQYF. Drawing the rest from reference TRBV5-1 and TRBJ2-3, the complete variable domain is KAGVTQTPRYLIKTRGQQVTLSCSPISGHRSVSWYQQTPGQGLQFLFEYFSETQRNKGNFPGRFSGRQFSNSRSEMNVSTLELGDSALYLCASSLEAGDTQYFGPGTRLTVL.

The gene calls are TRBV4-1 and TRBJ2-5, with TRBD1 matching over 8 bases. The germline V gene encodes CDR1 MGHRA and CDR2 YSYEKL. V shed 3 bases and J 5 bases; nucleotides not matched to a gene: 11. This CDR3 comprises 16 residues. CDR3 DNA: TGCGCCAGCAGCCAGGCGGGACAGGTCTTTCATGAGACCCAGTACTTC. The encoded protein is CASSQAGQVFHETQYF.

The CDR3 nucleotides are TGTGCCAGCAGCGCAACACAGGGAAATGGCTACACCTTC. The encoded protein is CASSATQGNGYTF. The gene calls are TRBV7-9 and TRBJ1-2; weak D call: TRBD1 (6 bases). Germline CDR1 is SEHNR and CDR2 is FQNEAQ (reference sequence). The CDR3 runs 13 residues. V was trimmed by 5 bases and J by 6 bases, leaving 13 bases between them.

This chain uses TRBV5-1 with TRBJ2-7; 12 bases are a match to TRBD2. Trimming cost V 3 bases and J 5 bases; bases outside gene matches: 6. There are 15 residues in the CDR3. Germline V lookup: CDR1 SGHRS, CDR2 YFSETQ. In DNA, the CDR3 is TGCGCCAGCAGCTCCAGACTAGCGGGAGACCACGAGCAGTACTTC. Amino acid sequence: CASSSRLAGDHEQYF.

The V and J genes are TRBV27 and TRBJ1-5, with D tentatively TRBD1 (5 bases). Between the trimmed V and J ends, which lost 8 bases and 1 base, there was a span of 24 bases. Germline V gene sequence: CDR1 MNHEY, CDR2 SMNVEV (reference sequence). The CDR3 loop spans 18 amino acids. Here the CDR3 reads CASLSPLYRSGSNQPQHF. The CDR3 DNA follows: TGTGCCAGCTTATCCCCCCTATACAGGTCTGGGAGCAATCAGCCCCAGCATTTT.

This chain uses TRBV18 with TRBJ2-7; possible D gene TRBD1, 6 bases. Germline CDR1 and CDR2: KGHSH and LQKENI. This CDR3 has 15 residues. V gave up 6 bases and J gave up 0 bases, with 15 bases separating them. In DNA form, the CDR3 reads TGTGCCAGCTCCCTCCGGGACACAGCCTCCTACGAGCAGTACTTC. Translation gives CASSLRDTASYEQYF. Supplemented by reference TRBV18 and TRBJ2-7, the full variable domain reads NAGVMQNPRHLVRRRGQEARLRCSPMKGHSHVYWYRQLPEEGLKFMVYLQKENIIDESGMPKERFSAEFPKEGPSILRIQQVVRGDSAAYFCASSLRDTASYEQYFGPGTRLTVT.

This CDR3 is CASSLATGGAGYGYTF. DNA for the CDR3: TGCGCCAGCAGCTTGGCGACAGGGGGCGCTGGGTATGGCTACACCTTC. This rearrangement joins TRBV5-1 to TRBJ1-2; 10 bases align to TRBD1. Trimming cost V 0 bases and J 5 bases; bases outside gene matches: 7. Germline V gene lookup returns CDR1 SGHRS and CDR2 YFSETQ. CDR3 length equals 16 residues.

The chain combines TRBV4-1 with TRBJ2-3; 9 bases are a match to TRBD2. The germline gives CDR1 MGHRA, CDR2 YSYEKL. J was trimmed by 6 bases and V by 7 bases; bases with no gene match: 14. CDR3 size: 16 residues. The CDR3 nucleotides read TGCGCCAGCAAGGTCCGGGAGCGGGGGGCCGGCGATACGCAGTATTTT. Amino acids: CASKVRERGAGDTQYF.

The chain is built from TRBV6-6 and TRBJ1-5, with no clear D. The CDR3 spans 13 residues. Trimming took off 0 bases at V and 6 bases at J, with 6 bases between the two ends. Germline CDR1 MNHNY, CDR2 SVGAGI (reference sequence). The CDR3 region is CASSYSEAQPQHF. CDR3 nucleotide sequence: TGTGCCAGCAGTTACTCGGAGGCTCAGCCCCAGCATTTT.

On this clone itself: The sample has other DNA sequences that encode this CDR3 too. CDR3 sequence reads: CASSEMDRGNSPLHF. The CDR3 DNA reads as TGCGCCAGCAGTGAGATGGACAGGGGTAATTCACCCCTCCACTTT. V usage is TRBV10-1 and J usage is TRBJ1-6; TRBD1 matches 9 bases. V shed 2 bases, J shed 6 bases, and the junction held 2 bases outside the gene matches. CDR1 and CDR2 from the germline V gene are WNHNN and SYGVQD (reference sequence). This CDR3 has 15 amino acids.

A remark on this clone: This may be a read error: a much more frequent sequence differs by one nucleotide. This chain joins TRBV6-5 and TRBJ1-1; 7 nucleotides agree with TRBD1. Per germline, CDR1 MNHEY and CDR2 SVGAGI. This CDR3 is 14 amino acids long. V lost 8 bases and J lost 3; bases outside the gene matches: 9. The CDR3 reads CASEAQGGDTEAFF. CDR3 sequence (DNA): TGTGCCAGCGAAGCGCAGGGGGGCGACACTGAAGCTTTCTTT.

The chain is built from TRBV7-2 and TRBJ2-7; D perhaps matches TRBD1 (6 bases). V was trimmed by 5 bases and J by 0 bases, leaving 26 bases between them. Germline CDR1 and CDR2: SGHTA and FQGNSA. This CDR3 has 19 residues. The CDR3 sequence is CASSRAGVRSLLSSYEQYF. The CDR3 DNA follows: TGTGCCAGCAGCAGAGCAGGGGTACGAAGTCTCTTAAGCTCCTACGAGCAGTACTTC.

J is TRBJ1-4 and V is TRBV27, with D uncertain. The CDR3 covers 13 residues. Germline loops: CDR1 MNHEY, CDR2 SMNVEV (reference sequence). The V end lost 10 bases, the J end lost 7 bases, and 16 bases lay between the germline ends. CDR3 sequence (DNA): TGTGCCACCGGGTTCGGTCACGGTGAAAAACTGTTTTTT. Translating it yields CATGFGHGEKLFF.

The rearrangement joins TRBV4-2 to TRBJ1-1, with TRBD1 matching 12 bases. J lost 5 bases, V lost 4 bases, and 11 bases had no gene match. Germline-derived CDR1 and CDR2 are LGHNA and YNFKEQ. The CDR3 is 17 residues long. The CDR3 coding sequence is TGTGCCAGCAGCCCCCGGGCCGGGACAGGGGGCGAGACTGAAGCTTTCTTT. Encoded protein: CASSPRAGTGGETEAFF.

This chain connects TRBV25-1 to TRBJ1-2, with 9 positions matching TRBD1. V lost 2 bases and J lost 4; bases outside the gene matches: 11. Germline CDR1 MGHDK, CDR2 SYGVNS. The length of the CDR3 is 17 residues. CDR3: CASSEGVPGTGPYGYTF. The CDR3 DNA follows: TGTGCCAGCAGTGAAGGAGTACCCGGGACAGGGCCCTATGGCTACACCTTC.